The 26 T cell receptor beta chains reported below all come from one sample, sequenced in a study of blood T cell repertoires in COVID-19 (dated by TCRdb to 2020 to 2021). The protocol used for the library was the immunoSEQ multiplex PCR assay. Not all clones reach the TCRdb copy of this immuneACCESS table, which keeps in-frame sequences only. Checked studies attribute under half of the gap to unresolved V genes and leave the rest unexplained. The sample table contains 200,000 to 300,000 clones; only one count was recorded for 87% of them. The ten largest clones take up approximately 2.4% of the sample. The sequenced sample consisted of PBMCs or T cells enriched from blood (not recorded which). The receptors come from a woman aged 25 to 45 with acute COVID-19.

V is TRBV5-1 and J is TRBJ2-5, with D perhaps matching TRBD2 (6 bases). Trimming left V 0 bases short and J 5 bases short, with 11 bases between. The CDR3 is 14 residues long. Germline CDR1 is SGHRS and CDR2 is YFSETQ. Written as DNA, the CDR3 is TGCGCCAGCAGCTTGGAAGGAGGGGAGGAGACCCAGTACTTC. It specifies CASSLEGGEETQYF.

This sequence joins TRBV2 and TRBJ1-3; D is unclear. The CDR3 is made up of 16 amino acids. CDR1 and CDR2 from the germline V gene are SNHLY and FYNNEI. Trimming left V 3 bases short and J 1 base short, with 13 bases between. The CDR3 nucleotides read TGTGCCAGCAGTGACCCCCGGGTCGGGTCTGGAAACACCATATATTTT. Translating gives CASSDPRVGSGNTIYF. The full variable domain, with the rest looked up from reference TRBV2 and TRBJ1-3, is EPEVTQTPSHQVTQMGQEVILRCVPISNHLYFYWYRQILGQKVEFLVSFYNNEISEKSEIFDDQFSVERPDGSNFTLKIRSTKLEDSAMYFCASSDPRVGSGNTIYFGEGSWLTVV.

The chain employs TRBV5-6 and TRBJ1-1, with D uncertain. V lost 4 bases, J lost 2 bases, and 12 bases lay in between. The CDR3 covers 14 residues. The germline CDR1 and CDR2 sequences are SGHDT and YYEEEE. The CDR3 nucleotides are TGTGCCAGCAGCCTAGTTGGAGGCAACACTGAAGCTTTCTTT. Residues: CASSLVGGNTEAFF.

CDR3 sequence (DNA): TGTGCCAGCAGCTTGACAGTGAGCTATGGCTACACCTTC. It yields the protein CASSLTVSYGYTF. The chain uses TRBV5-5 and TRBJ1-2; unclear D gene. This CDR3 contains 13 residues. Per the germline V gene, CDR1 is SGHKS and CDR2 is YYEKEE (reference sequence). V gave up 1 base and J gave up 4 bases, with 8 bases separating them.

This chain uses TRBV6-2 or TRBV6-3 with TRBJ2-7; TRBD1 is a possible D gene (6 bases). The length of the CDR3 is 15 residues. Germline V lookup: CDR1 MNHEY, CDR2 SVGEGT. V gave up 0 bases and J gave up 6 bases, with 15 bases separating them. The CDR3 DNA is TGTGCCAGCAGTTACTCGACACAGGGCGTCTCCGAGCAGTACTTC. This sequence encodes CASSYSTQGVSEQYF.

A single count supports this clone. V is TRBV9 and J is TRBJ2-5, with 7 bases fitting TRBD1. Trimming took 3 bases from V and 3 from J; bases not matched to a gene: 11. CDR1 and CDR2 from the germline V gene are SGDLS and YYNGEE. The length of the CDR3 is 16 residues. Written as DNA, the CDR3 is TGTGCCAGCAGCGCAGGACAGGTTGGGGAAGAAGAGACCCAGTACTTC. Translated: CASSAGQVGEEETQYF.

The rearrangement uses TRBV7-2 and TRBJ2-5; a weak D match, TRBD2 (5 bases). V shed 2 bases and J shed 3 bases, with 7 bases lying between them. CDR3 length: 13 residues. Germline CDR1 is SGHTA and CDR2 is FQGNSA. CDR3 sequence reads: CASSLSGEETQYF. In DNA form, the CDR3 reads TGTGCCAGCAGCTTAAGCGGAGAAGAGACCCAGTACTTC.

This clone was observed a handful of times. V gene TRBV30 combines with J gene TRBJ1-1, with D unresolved. V lost 4 bases and J 3 bases, leaving 6 bases between the germline ends. The CDR3 spans 11 residues. Germline CDR1 is GTSNPN and CDR2 is SVGIG (reference sequence). CDR3 sequence (DNA): TGTGCCTGGATGGACTACACTGAAGCTTTCTTT. Its protein product is CAWMDYTEAFF. Full variable domain (outside the CDR3, taken from reference TRBV30 and TRBJ1-1): SQTIHQWPATLVQPVGSPLSLECTVEGTSNPNLYWYRQAAGRGLQLLFYSVGIGQISSEVPQNLSASRPQDRQFILSSKKLLLSDSGFYLCAWMDYTEAFFGQGTRLTVV.

The V gene is TRBV5-1, the J gene TRBJ1-2; 7 nucleotides agree with TRBD1. This CDR3 comprises 14 residues. Germline CDR1 reads SGHRS; CDR2 reads YFSETQ. V was clipped by 4 bases and J by 4 bases; unmatched bases: 7. The CDR3 region has the DNA TGCGCCAGCAGCCTCCGACAGGGAAGCTATGGCTACACCTTC. Translating it yields CASSLRQGSYGYTF.

This clone came up once. This chain links TRBV7-9 with TRBJ2-5, with D hard to call. Trimming stripped 6 bases from V and 5 bases from J, with 13 bases between. There are 13 residues in the CDR3. Looked up from germline, CDR1 is SEHNR and CDR2 is FQNEAQ (reference sequence). The CDR3 DNA follows: TGTGCCAGCAGACCCGGGTCCCCTGAGACCCAGTACTTC. It translates to CASRPGSPETQYF.

J is TRBJ1-4 and V is TRBV5-8, with 8 bases lining up with TRBD1. J was trimmed by 3 bases and V by 4 bases; bases with no gene match: 8. Germline V gene lookup returns CDR1 SGHTS and CDR2 YDEGEE. This CDR3 comprises 16 residues. The CDR3 spells CASSIAQGAPNEKLFF. CDR3 coding DNA: TGTGCCAGCAGCATTGCCCAGGGGGCACCTAATGAAAAACTGTTTTTT. Together with reference TRBV5-8 and TRBJ1-4, the CDR3 gives the full variable domain: EAGVTQSPTHLIKTRGQQATLRCSPISGHTSVYWYQQALGLGLQFLLWYDEGEERNRGNFPPRFSGRQFPNYSSELNVNALELEDSALYLCASSIAQGAPNEKLFFGSGTQLSVL.

A word on this clone: Other DNA sequences from this sample encode an identical CDR3 as well. The chain employs TRBV7-9 and TRBJ1-1, with a possible D match to TRBD1 (5 bases). The CDR3 extends over 13 amino acids. V was clipped by 4 bases and J by 2 bases, with 8 bases between them. Per germline, CDR1 SEHNR and CDR2 FQNEAQ (reference sequence). The CDR3 DNA follows: TGTGCCAGCAGCTCGGGGGGTAACACTGAAGCTTTCTTT. It codes for CASSSGGNTEAFF.

J is TRBJ2-3 and V is TRBV29-1; 10 bases are shared with TRBD2. With 8 bases clipped from V and 3 bases from J, the junction kept 8 bases outside the gene matches. From germline, CDR1 is SQVTM and CDR2 ANQGSEA. The CDR3 is 14 amino acids. CDR3 bases: TGCAGCACCTATAGCGGGGGGATAACAGATACGCAGTATTTT. Residues: CSTYSGGITDTQYF.

The rearrangement links TRBV2 to TRBJ2-1; tentatively, D is TRBD1 (6 bases). The CDR3 covers 15 residues. Trimming cost V 5 bases and J 3 bases, with 14 bases left between them. The germline V gene encodes CDR1 SNHLY and CDR2 FYNNEI. CDR3 region: CASSKTGANYNEQFF. Here the CDR3 DNA reads TGTGCCAGCAGTAAGACAGGAGCTAACTACAATGAGCAGTTCTTC. Full variable domain (outside the CDR3, taken from reference TRBV2 and TRBJ2-1): EPEVTQTPSHQVTQMGQEVILRCVPISNHLYFYWYRQILGQKVEFLVSFYNNEISEKSEIFDDQFSVERPDGSNFTLKIRSTKLEDSAMYFCASSKTGANYNEQFFGPGTRLTVL.

This clone showed up just a few times. The V call is TRBV11-3, the J call TRBJ2-3; D perhaps matches TRBD2 (7 bases). Germline CDR1 is SGHNT and CDR2 is YENEEA. Trimming took 1 base from V and 0 from J, leaving 14 bases between them. The CDR3 totals 17 residues. Here the CDR3 DNA reads TGTGCCAGCAGCTTAGCGGGGGGCACGACTAGCACAGATACGCAGTATTTT. Translated, it gives CASSLAGGTTSTDTQYF.

This clone was found once. The V call is TRBV10-3, the J call TRBJ1-2; 9 nucleotides match TRBD1. This CDR3 region has 16 residues. CDR1 is ENHRY and CDR2 is SYGVKD in the germline V gene. The V gene end was trimmed by 2 bases and the J gene end by 0 bases; junction bases not matched to a gene: 4. CDR3 sequence: CAISEERDRANYGYTF. In DNA, the CDR3 is TGTGCCATCAGTGAGGAGCGGGACAGGGCTAACTATGGCTACACCTTC.

This rearrangement joins TRBV5-4 to TRBJ1-2, with D possibly being TRBD1 (6 bases). The CDR3 is 13 residues long. The germline V gene has CDR1 SGHNT and CDR2 YYREEE (reference sequence). V dropped 4 bases and J dropped 3 bases, with 10 bases sitting between them. CDR3 DNA: TGTGCCAGCAGCAGGACAGAATACTATGGCTACACCTTC. Its protein product is CASSRTEYYGYTF. The whole variable domain, remainder taken from reference TRBV5-4 and TRBJ1-2, is ETGVTQSPTHLIKTRGQQVTLRCSSQSGHNTVSWYQQALGQGPQFIFQYYREEENGRGNFPPRFSGLQFPNYSSELNVNALELDDSALYLCASSRTEYYGYTFGSGTRLTVV.

Many counts were recorded for this clone. The genes are TRBV29-1 and TRBJ2-7; TRBD1 matches at 10 bases. Losses at the gene ends were 6 bases for V and 4 bases for J; bases not matched to a gene: 12. This CDR3 is built from 15 residues. Germline V lookup: CDR1 SQVTM, CDR2 ANQGSEA. The DNA for the CDR3 is TGCAGCGTGACCCTTCACGACAGGGGGCTATACGAGCAGTACTTC. Its translation is CSVTLHDRGLYEQYF.

CDR3 amino acids: CASSTQGSGETQYF. Here the CDR3 DNA reads TGCGCCAGCAGTACACAGGGGAGCGGGGAGACCCAGTACTTC. V usage is TRBV5-1 and J usage is TRBJ2-5; possible D gene TRBD1, 7 bases. CDR1 and CDR2 from the germline V gene are SGHRS and YFSETQ. The CDR3 extends over 14 amino acids. Trimming shortened V by 5 bases and J by 5 bases, and 16 bases separated the two germline ends. Full variable domain (remainder filled in from reference TRBV5-1 and TRBJ2-5): KAGVTQTPRYLIKTRGQQVTLSCSPISGHRSVSWYQQTPGQGLQFLFEYFSETQRNKGNFPGRFSGRQFSNSRSEMNVSTLELGDSALYLCASSTQGSGETQYFGPGTRLLVL.

V and J are TRBV4-3 and TRBJ1-1, with TRBD1 matching over 9 bases. The CDR3 runs to 17 residues. The V gene end was trimmed by 4 bases and the J gene end by 0 bases; junction bases not matched to a gene: 9. Germline V gene data show CDR1 as LGHNA and CDR2 as YSLEER. CDR3 amino acids: CASSPGGGTGMNTEAFF. The CDR3 DNA follows: TGCGCCAGCAGCCCAGGAGGGGGGACAGGGATGAACACTGAAGCTTTCTTT.

This clone was observed a single time. J is TRBJ2-1 and V is TRBV5-5; D is unresolved. CDR3 length: 12 amino acids. CDR1 is SGHKS and CDR2 is YYEKEE in the germline V gene (reference sequence). V was trimmed by 0 bases and J by 8 bases, leaving 6 bases between them. CDR3 residues: CASSLGVHEQFF. The CDR3 DNA reads as TGTGCCAGCAGCTTGGGAGTCCATGAGCAGTTCTTC.

This sequence joins TRBV5-5 and TRBJ2-7; possible D gene TRBD1, 5 bases. V lost 4 bases, J lost 4 bases, and 6 bases lay in between. Germline loops: CDR1 SGHKS, CDR2 YYEKEE (reference sequence). The CDR3 runs to 11 residues. CDR3 sequence reads: CASSPGYEQYF. The CDR3, as DNA: TGTGCCAGCAGCCCAGGGTACGAGCAGTACTTC.

The chain links TRBV27 to TRBJ2-7, with TRBD2 as a possible D gene (6 bases). This CDR3 is built from 14 residues. CDR1 and CDR2 from the germline V gene are MNHEY and SMNVEV (reference sequence). V lost 2 bases to trimming and J lost 3 bases, with 11 bases between them. The CDR3 sequence: CASSLRGLFYEQYF. The CDR3 nucleotides are TGTGCCAGCAGTTTACGGGGACTCTTCTACGAGCAGTACTTC.

The rearrangement joins TRBV3-1 (or the pseudogene TRBV3-2) to TRBJ1-1; the D gene is possibly TRBD1 (5 bases). Germline V gene sequence: CDR1 LGHDT, CDR2 YNNKEL (reference sequence). This CDR3 comprises 16 residues. The V end lost 0 bases, the J end lost 12 bases, and 23 bases lay between the germline ends. CDR3 sequence: CASSQDENRSPLQTFF. CDR3 nucleotide sequence: TGTGCCAGCAGCCAAGATGAGAACAGGTCGCCCCTCCAGACTTTCTTT.

The chain joins TRBV7-8 to TRBJ2-2, with 7 bases lining up with TRBD1. V was pared by 9 bases and J by 2 bases, with 6 bases of the junction left unmatched. CDR1 is SGHVS and CDR2 is FQNEAQ in the germline V gene. This CDR3 comprises 14 residues. For the CDR3, the DNA is TGTGCCAGTTCCGGGACAGATAACACCGGGGAGCTGTTTTTT. It yields the protein CASSGTDNTGELFF.

The count of this clone is one. This chain links TRBV7-2 with TRBJ2-7, with D maybe TRBD1 (6 bases). The CDR3 is 13 amino acids. The germline V gene encodes CDR1 SGHTA and CDR2 FQGNSA. The V end lost 3 bases, the J end lost 3 bases, and 9 bases lay between the germline ends. The CDR3 DNA is TGTGCCAGCAGCTTCGACAGGAGCTACGAGCAGTACTTC. It encodes CASSFDRSYEQYF.